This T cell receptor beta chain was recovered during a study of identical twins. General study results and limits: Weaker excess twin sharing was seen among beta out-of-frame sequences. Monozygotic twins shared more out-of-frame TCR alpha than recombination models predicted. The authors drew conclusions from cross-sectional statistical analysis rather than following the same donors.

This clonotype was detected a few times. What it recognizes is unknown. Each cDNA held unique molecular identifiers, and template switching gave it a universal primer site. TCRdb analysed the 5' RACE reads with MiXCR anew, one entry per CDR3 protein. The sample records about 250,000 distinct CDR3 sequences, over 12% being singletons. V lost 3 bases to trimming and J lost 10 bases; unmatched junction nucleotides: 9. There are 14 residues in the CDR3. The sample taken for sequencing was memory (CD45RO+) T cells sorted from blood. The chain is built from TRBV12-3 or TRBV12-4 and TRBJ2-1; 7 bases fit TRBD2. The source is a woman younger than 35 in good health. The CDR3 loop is CASSLGGTVFEQFF. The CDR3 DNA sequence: TGTGCCAGCAGTTTGGGGGGGACTGTCTTCGAGCAGTTCTTC.